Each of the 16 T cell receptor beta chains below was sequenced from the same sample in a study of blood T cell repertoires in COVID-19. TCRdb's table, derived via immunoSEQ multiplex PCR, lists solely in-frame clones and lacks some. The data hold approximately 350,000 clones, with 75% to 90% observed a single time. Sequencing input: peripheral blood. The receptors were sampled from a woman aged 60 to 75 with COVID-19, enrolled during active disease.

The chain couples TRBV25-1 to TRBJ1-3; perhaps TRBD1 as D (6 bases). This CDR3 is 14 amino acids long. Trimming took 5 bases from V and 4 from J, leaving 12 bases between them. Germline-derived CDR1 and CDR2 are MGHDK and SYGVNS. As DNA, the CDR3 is TGTGCCAGCAGTAATACAGGGTTCGGAAACACCATATATTTT. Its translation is CASSNTGFGNTIYF.

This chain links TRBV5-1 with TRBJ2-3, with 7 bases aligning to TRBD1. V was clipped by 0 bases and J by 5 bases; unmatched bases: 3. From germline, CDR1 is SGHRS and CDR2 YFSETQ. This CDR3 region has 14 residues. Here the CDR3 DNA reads TGCGCCAGCAGCTTGGCCCCAGGGGGAGATACGCAGTATTTT. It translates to CASSLAPGGDTQYF.

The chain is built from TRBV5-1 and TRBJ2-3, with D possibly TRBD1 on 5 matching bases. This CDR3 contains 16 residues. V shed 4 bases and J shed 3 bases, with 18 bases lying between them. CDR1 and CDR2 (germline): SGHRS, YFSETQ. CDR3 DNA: TGCGCCAGCAGCCCCAGGGATACAAGGGGTACAGATACGCAGTATTTT. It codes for CASSPRDTRGTDTQYF.

CDR3 loop: CASSQEAGYSNQPQHF. CDR3 sequence (DNA): TGTGCCAGCAGCCAAGAAGCTGGTTATAGCAATCAGCCCCAGCATTTT. The chain links TRBV4-2 to TRBJ1-5; D is undetermined. The V end was cut by 0 bases, the J end by 0 bases, with 9 bases between. CDR3 length: 16 amino acids. Germline V gene sequence: CDR1 LGHNA, CDR2 YNFKEQ.

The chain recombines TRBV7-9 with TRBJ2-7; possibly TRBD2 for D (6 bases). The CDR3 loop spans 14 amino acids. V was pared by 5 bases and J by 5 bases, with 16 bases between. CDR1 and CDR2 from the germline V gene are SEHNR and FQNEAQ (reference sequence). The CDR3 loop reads CASSAGQEGDEQYF. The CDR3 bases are TGTGCCAGCAGCGCGGGGCAGGAGGGTGACGAGCAGTACTTC.

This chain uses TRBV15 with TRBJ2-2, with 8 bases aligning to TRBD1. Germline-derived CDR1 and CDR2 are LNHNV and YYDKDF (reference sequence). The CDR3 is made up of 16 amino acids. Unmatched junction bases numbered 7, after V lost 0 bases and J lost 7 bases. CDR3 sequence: CATSRDPPGGGGELFF. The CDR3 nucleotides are TGTGCCACCAGCAGAGATCCCCCAGGGGGCGGCGGGGAGCTGTTTTTT.

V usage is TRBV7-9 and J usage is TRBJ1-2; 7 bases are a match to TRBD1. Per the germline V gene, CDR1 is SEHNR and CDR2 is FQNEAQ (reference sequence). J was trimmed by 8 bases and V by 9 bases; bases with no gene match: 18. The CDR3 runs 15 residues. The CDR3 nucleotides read TGTGCCAGAAGGGGGACAGTTCTCGATTCTCGGGGCTACACCTTC. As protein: CARRGTVLDSRGYTF.

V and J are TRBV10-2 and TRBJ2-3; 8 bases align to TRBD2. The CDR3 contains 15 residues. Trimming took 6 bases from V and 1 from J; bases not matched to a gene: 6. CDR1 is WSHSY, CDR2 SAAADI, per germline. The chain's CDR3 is CASREGLAGTDTQYF. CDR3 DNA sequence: TGCGCCAGCAGAGAAGGACTAGCCGGCACAGATACGCAGTATTTT.

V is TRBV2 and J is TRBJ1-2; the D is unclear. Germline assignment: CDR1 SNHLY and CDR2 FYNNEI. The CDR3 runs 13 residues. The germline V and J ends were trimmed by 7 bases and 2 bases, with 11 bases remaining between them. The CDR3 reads CASTAGLNYGYTF. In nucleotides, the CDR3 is TGTGCCAGCACCGCGGGGTTGAACTATGGCTACACCTTC.

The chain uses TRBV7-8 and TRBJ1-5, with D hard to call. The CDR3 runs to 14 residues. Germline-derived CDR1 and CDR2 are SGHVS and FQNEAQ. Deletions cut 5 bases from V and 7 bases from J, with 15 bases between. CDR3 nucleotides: TGTGCCAGCAGCAAAGAGGCGGGTGTGCAGCCCCAGCATTTT. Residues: CASSKEAGVQPQHF.

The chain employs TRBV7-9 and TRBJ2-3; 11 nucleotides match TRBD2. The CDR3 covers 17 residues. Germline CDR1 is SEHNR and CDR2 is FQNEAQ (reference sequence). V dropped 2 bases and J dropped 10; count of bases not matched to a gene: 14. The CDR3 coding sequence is TGTGCCAGCAGCTTACCACTAGCGGGGGTCCCACGCAGGGCGCAGTATTTT. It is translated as CASSLPLAGVPRRAQYF.

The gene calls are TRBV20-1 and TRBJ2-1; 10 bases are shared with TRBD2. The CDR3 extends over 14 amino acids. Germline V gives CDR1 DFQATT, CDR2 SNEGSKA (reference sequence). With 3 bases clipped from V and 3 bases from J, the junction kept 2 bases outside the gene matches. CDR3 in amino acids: CSASRLAGYNEQFF. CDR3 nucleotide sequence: TGCAGTGCTAGTCGACTAGCGGGCTACAATGAGCAGTTCTTC.

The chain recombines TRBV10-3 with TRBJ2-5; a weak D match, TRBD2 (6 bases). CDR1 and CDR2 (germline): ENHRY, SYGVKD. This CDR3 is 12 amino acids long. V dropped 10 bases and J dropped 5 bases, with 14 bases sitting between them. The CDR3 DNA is TGTGCCACCGGTGGGGGGTTGGAGACCCAGTACTTC. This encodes CATGGGLETQYF.

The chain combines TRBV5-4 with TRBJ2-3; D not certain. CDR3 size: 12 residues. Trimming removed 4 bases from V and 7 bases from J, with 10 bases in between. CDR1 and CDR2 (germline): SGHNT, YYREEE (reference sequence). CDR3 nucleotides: TGTGCCAGCAGCCTACCTATGAATACGCAGTATTTT. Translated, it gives CASSLPMNTQYF.

The chain's CDR3 is CASSFNRETGELFF. The CDR3 DNA is TGTGCCAGCAGCTTTAACAGGGAAACCGGGGAGCTGTTTTTT. The chain uses TRBV9 and TRBJ2-2, with D possibly being TRBD1 (6 bases). V gave up 4 bases and J gave up 5 bases, with 12 bases separating them. This CDR3 has 14 residues. Germline CDR1 is SGDLS and CDR2 is YYNGEE.

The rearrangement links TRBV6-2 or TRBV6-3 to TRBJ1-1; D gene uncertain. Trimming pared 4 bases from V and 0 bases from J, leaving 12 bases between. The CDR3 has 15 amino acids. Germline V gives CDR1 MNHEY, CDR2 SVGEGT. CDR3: CASSFPGGLNTEAFF. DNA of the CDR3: TGTGCCAGCAGTTTCCCGGGAGGTCTGAACACTGAAGCTTTCTTT.